These T cell receptor beta chains were read from a single sample in a study of control samples from healthy donors and cancer patients. Measured with immunoSEQ multiplex PCR; TCRdb has only the in-frame clones, and not every one. The sample yields 150,000 to 200,000 clones, almost 90% seen once. Source material: blood. These receptors were collected from a woman between 45 and 60 years old in good health. Each CDR3 is given with its conserved first and last residue. The order of the fields is J gene, D gene, V gene, clone size, CDR3 DNA, CDR3 protein. The D gene is left open where the match is weak. Size is stated for part of the rows, as once, few or many counts, or as a class when the clone is expanded.

TRBJ2-7,TRBD2,TRBV4-1,NA,TGCGCCAGCAGCCAAGACAGCGGGATGGACTACGAGCAGTACTTC,CASSQDSGMDYEQYF
TRBJ1-1,NA,TRBV24-1,once,TGTGCCACCAGTGACTCCTCAGGGATGAACACTGAAGCTTTCTTT,CATSDSSGMNTEAFF
TRBJ1-5,NA,TRBV6-6,NA,TGTGCCAGCAGTCTCTCCCTAGGGCTGATCAATCAGCCCCAGCATTTT,CASSLSLGLINQPQHF
TRBJ1-6,NA,TRBV4-1,NA,TGCGCCAGCAGCCAAGGGACATATTCACCCCTCCACTTT,CASSQGTYSPLHF
TRBJ2-1,NA,TRBV9,NA,TGTGCCAGCAGCGTAGTTCCCAGCGGACCTTACAATGAGCAGTTCTTC,CASSVVPSGPYNEQFF
TRBJ1-1,NA,TRBV9,NA,TGTGCCAGCAGCTTGCGACCCTCACTGAACACTGAAGCTTTCTTT,CASSLRPSLNTEAFF
TRBJ1-1,NA,TRBV29-1,NA,TGCAGCGTTGGACGACAGGCGAACACTGAAGCTTTCTTT,CSVGRQANTEAFF
TRBJ2-3,TRBD2,TRBV19,NA,TGTGCCAGTGCCTCTAGCGGAACTAGCACAGATACGCAGTATTTT,CASASSGTSTDTQYF
TRBJ1-4,NA,TRBV5-6,NA,TGTGCCAGCAGCTTGGGGGAGAGGCAACTGTTTTTT,CASSLGERQLFF
TRBJ2-1,TRBD2,TRBV28,NA,TGTGCCGGCCGTAGCGGGAGGCCTTACAATGAGCAGTTCTTC,CAGRSGRPYNEQFF
TRBJ1-2,NA,TRBV28,NA,TGTGCCAGCGGAGTGGGGGACTATGGCTACACCTTC,CASGVGDYGYTF
TRBJ1-2,NA,TRBV24-1,NA,TGTGCCACCAGTGAGCCAAGCGTTAACTATGGCTACACCTTC,CATSEPSVNYGYTF
TRBJ1-5,TRBD1,TRBV28,NA,TGTGCCAGCAGTTTATTGTGGACAGGGGGCGGTTCTCAGCCCCAGCATTTT,CASSLLWTGGGSQPQHF
TRBJ2-7,TRBD1,TRBV7-2,NA,TGTGCCAGCAGCGGACAGGGGGCGGGCTACGAGCAGTACTTC,CASSGQGAGYEQYF
TRBJ1-2,TRBD1,TRBV3-1/TRBV3-2,NA,TGTGCCAGCAGCCAGGGACCAGGGGGCACCTATGGCTACACCTTC,CASSQGPGGTYGYTF
TRBJ2-5,NA,TRBV5-1,once,TGCGCCAGCACCGGGGGCCAGGCTCAAGAGACCCAGTACTTC,CASTGGQAQETQYF
TRBJ2-7,NA,TRBV7-9,NA,TGTGCCAGCAGCCCCCAGACTATCTACGAGCAGTACTTC,CASSPQTIYEQYF
TRBJ2-3,TRBD2,TRBV18,NA,TGTGCCAGCTCACCCGCCCCGACTAGCGGGAAAGGAGATACGCAGTATTTT,CASSPAPTSGKGDTQYF
TRBJ2-7,NA,TRBV28,NA,TGTGCCAGCAGTACCCAAATTGGCTCGGCCTACGAGCAGTACTTC,CASSTQIGSAYEQYF
TRBJ2-3,TRBD2,TRBV5-1,once,TGCGCCAGCAGCTTGGCAAGCGGGGGGAGCACAGATACGCAGTATTTT,CASSLASGGSTDTQYF
TRBJ2-2,NA,TRBV5-6,NA,TGTGCCAGCAGCGACCGGGGGAACACCGGGGAGCTGTTTTTT,CASSDRGNTGELFF
TRBJ2-3,NA,TRBV5-4,NA,TGTGCCAGCAGGGGGGGGCGAGGGACAGATACGCAGTATTTT,CASRGGRGTDTQYF
TRBJ2-1,TRBD1,TRBV5-6,NA,TGTGCCAGCAGCTTCCCGGGACAGAGCTACAATGAGCAGTTCTTC,CASSFPGQSYNEQFF
TRBJ1-3,NA,TRBV10-3,NA,TGTGCCATCGATGCTGGAAACACCATATATTTT,CAIDAGNTIYF
TRBJ2-3,TRBD1,TRBV7-3,NA,TGTGCCAGCAGCACGCAGGGGGCCACAGATACGCAGTATTTT,CASSTQGATDTQYF
TRBJ1-2,NA,TRBV5-4,few,TGTGCCAGCAGCTTGGAAGGGAGGGCTAACTATGGCTACACCTTC,CASSLEGRANYGYTF
TRBJ2-2,NA,TRBV18,NA,TGTGCCAGCTCACCAGACCAAACGAACACCGGGGAGCTGTTTTTT,CASSPDQTNTGELFF
TRBJ1-3,NA,TRBV18,NA,TGTGCCAGCTCACAGTTCGACTCTGGAAACACCATATATTTT,CASSQFDSGNTIYF
TRBJ1-3,TRBD1,TRBV28,NA,TGTGCCAGCAGAAATACAGGGGCCTCTGGAAACACCATATATTTT,CASRNTGASGNTIYF
TRBJ2-3,NA,TRBV7-9,NA,TGTGCCAGCAGCGAGGGAGGGGGGGCCTCAGCAGATACGCAGTATTTT,CASSEGGGASADTQYF
TRBJ2-4,NA,TRBV21-1,NA,TGTGCCAGCAGCAAGGGAGGGGCGGGGAACATTCAGTACTTC,CASSKGGAGNIQYF
TRBJ2-7,TRBD2,TRBV7-7,NA,TGTGCCAGCAGACCCGAGTGGGGGGGCGAGCAGTACTTC,CASRPEWGGEQYF
TRBJ1-5,NA,TRBV5-6,NA,TGTGCCAGCAGCTCGGAAATTGATCAGCCCCAGCATTTT,CASSSEIDQPQHF
TRBJ1-2,TRBD1,TRBV7-8,NA,TGTGCCAGCAGCTCCCGGGACAGGGGTGATGGCTACACCTTC,CASSSRDRGDGYTF
TRBJ1-5,TRBD1,TRBV4-2,NA,TGTGCCAGCAGCTTCCAGGACAGGGAGAATCAGCCCCAGCATTTT,CASSFQDRENQPQHF
TRBJ1-1,TRBD1,TRBV18,once,TGTGCCAGCTCATTTGGACAGGGAACCTCGAACACTGAAGCTTTCTTT,CASSFGQGTSNTEAFF
TRBJ2-2,NA,TRBV4-1,NA,TGCGCCAGCAGCCAAGCGTCTCCCTTGACCGACACCGGGGAGCTGTTTTTT,CASSQASPLTDTGELFF
TRBJ2-4,TRBD2,TRBV6-6,NA,TGTGCCAGCCGTACTGGCAGCGGGGAAAACATTCAGTACTTC,CASRTGSGENIQYF
TRBJ1-4,NA,TRBV7-2,few,TGTGCCAGCAGCTTTGGGGGTAATAATGAAAAACTGTTTTTT,CASSFGGNNEKLFF
TRBJ2-5,NA,TRBV7-2,once,TGTGCCAGCAGCTTAGATAGGATACCGGTAGAGACCCAGTACTTC,CASSLDRIPVETQYF
TRBJ2-1,TRBD2,TRBV19,NA,TGTGCCAGTAGGCTCGGGACTAGCCTTGCACTTTACAATGAGCAGTTCTTC,CASRLGTSLALYNEQFF
TRBJ1-3,NA,TRBV3-1/TRBV3-2,NA,TGTGCCAGCAGCAAATTAGGGGGGGCCGTCTCTGGAAACACCATATATTTT,CASSKLGGAVSGNTIYF
TRBJ1-1,NA,TRBV27,NA,TGTGCCAGCAGTCCCGGGAACATGAACACTGAAGCTTTCTTT,CASSPGNMNTEAFF
TRBJ1-1,NA,TRBV7-2,NA,TGTGCCAGCAGCTTAGTCAAGGGAGGGGTCGGGGAAGCTTTCTTT,CASSLVKGGVGEAFF
TRBJ1-6,NA,TRBV14,NA,TGTGCCAGCAGCCGAGGACAGTTCGATAATTCACCCCTCCACTTT,CASSRGQFDNSPLHF
TRBJ2-1,TRBD2,TRBV28,NA,TGTGCCAGCAGTACCGGACTAGGACCCAATGAGCAGTTCTTC,CASSTGLGPNEQFF
TRBJ1-2,TRBD1,TRBV28,NA,TGTGCCAGCCGAGACAGGGGTGGAGGCTACACCTTC,CASRDRGGGYTF
TRBJ2-3,NA,TRBV24-1,NA,TGTGCCACCAGTGAGAGTGGCGGAATCACAGATACGCAGTATTTT,CATSESGGITDTQYF
TRBJ1-2,TRBD1,TRBV6-6,NA,TGTGCCAGCAGCCACAGACAGGGTGGCTACACCTTC,CASSHRQGGYTF
TRBJ2-3,NA,TRBV7-2,NA,TGTGCCAGCAGCAGGCCGGTGACGCCGAGCACAGATACGCAGTATTTT,CASSRPVTPSTDTQYF
TRBJ2-1,TRBD2,TRBV7-8,NA,TGTGCCAGCAGCTTAGCGAGGGGTCTAGCGGGAGGTTTTTCCTACAATGAGCAGTTCTTC,CASSLARGLAGGFSYNEQFF
TRBJ2-1,TRBD2,TRBV28,NA,TGTGCCAGCAGTCCCTCTAGCGGGAGGGCCGGGAATGAGCAGTTCTTC,CASSPSSGRAGNEQFF